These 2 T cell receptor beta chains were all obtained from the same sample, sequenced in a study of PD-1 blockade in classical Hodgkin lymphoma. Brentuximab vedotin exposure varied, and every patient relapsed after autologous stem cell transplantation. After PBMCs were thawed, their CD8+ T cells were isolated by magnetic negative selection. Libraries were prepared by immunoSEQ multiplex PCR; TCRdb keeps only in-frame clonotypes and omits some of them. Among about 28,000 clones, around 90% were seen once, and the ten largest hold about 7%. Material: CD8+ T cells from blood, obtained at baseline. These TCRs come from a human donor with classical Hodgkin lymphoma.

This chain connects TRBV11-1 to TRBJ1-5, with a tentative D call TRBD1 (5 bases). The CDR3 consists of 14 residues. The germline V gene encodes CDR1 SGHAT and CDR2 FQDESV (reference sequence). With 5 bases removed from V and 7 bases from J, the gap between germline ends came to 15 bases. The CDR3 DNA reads TGTGCCAGCAGCCACCGGGACGTTACACAGCCCCAGCATTTT. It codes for CASSHRDVTQPQHF.

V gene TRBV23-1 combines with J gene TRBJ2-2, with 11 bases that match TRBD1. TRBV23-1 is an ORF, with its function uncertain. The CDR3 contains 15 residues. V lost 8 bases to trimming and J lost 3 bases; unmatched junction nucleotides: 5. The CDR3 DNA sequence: TGCGCCAGCGGACAGGGGGCCGGGGACACCGGGGAGCTGTTTTTT. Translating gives CASGQGAGDTGELFF.